One and the same sample provided the 18 T cell receptor beta chains below, sequenced in a study of blood T cell repertoires in COVID-19. Data came from immunoSEQ multiplex PCR; TCRdb stores just in-frame clones and leaves some out. The top ten hold 7.5% to 9.5% of the sample, which has about 68,000 clones, 80% to 85% seen once. The sample comprised peripheral blood. Source of these receptors: a man aged 45-65 years with active COVID-19.

A remark on this clone: This CDR3 is also generated by other DNA sequences in the sample. The rearrangement links TRBV5-1 to TRBJ2-5, with D perhaps TRBD2 (6 bases). CDR3 length equals 14 residues. Trimming cost V 4 bases and J 5 bases, with 15 bases left between them. Germline V gives CDR1 SGHRS, CDR2 YFSETQ. In nucleotides, the CDR3 is TGCGCCAGCAGCCCCGGAGGGGCGTTGGAGACCCAGTACTTC. Its translation is CASSPGGALETQYF.

This rearrangement joins TRBV7-9 to TRBJ2-5; 8 bases map to TRBD1. The germline gives CDR1 SEHNR, CDR2 FQNEAQ (reference sequence). The CDR3 is 14 amino acids. V shed 3 bases, J shed 1 base, and the junction held 1 base outside the gene matches. For the CDR3, the DNA is TGTGCCAGCAGCTTTGACAGGGGCCAAGAGACCCAGTACTTC. It codes for CASSFDRGQETQYF.

This clone has only one observation. The rearrangement joins TRBV7-8 to TRBJ1-2; 7 nucleotides match TRBD1. CDR1 is SGHVS and CDR2 is FQNEAQ in the germline V gene. The V gene end was trimmed by 5 bases and the J gene end by 6 bases; junction bases not matched to a gene: 18. The CDR3 sequence is 17 residues long. The CDR3 nucleotides read TGTGCCAGCAGCATACCTAAGAGGGGGCCCATTGTGGATGGCTACACCTTC. Translated, it gives CASSIPKRGPIVDGYTF.

The chain recombines TRBV19 with TRBJ2-1; TRBD2 matches at 11 bases. Losses at the gene ends were 5 bases for V and 8 bases for J; bases not matched to a gene: 11. CDR1 is LNHDA, CDR2 SQIVND, per germline (reference sequence). This CDR3 region has 16 residues. The CDR3 is CASSDELAGGGHEQFF. The DNA of the CDR3 is TGTGCCAGTAGTGACGAATTAGCGGGAGGGGGCCATGAGCAGTTCTTC.

The chain couples TRBV2 to TRBJ2-5, with TRBD2 matching over 9 bases. The V segment lost 8 bases and the J segment 5 bases; nucleotides outside the gene matches: 12. The CDR3 has 15 residues. Germline V lookup: CDR1 SNHLY, CDR2 FYNNEI. The CDR3 bases are TGTGCCAGCTTGCGGGAGGGCCCCATCCAGGAGACCCAGTACTTC. Residues: CASLREGPIQETQYF.

This clone was recorded once. This chain links TRBV19 with TRBJ2-7; 9 bases are a match to TRBD2. The germline gives CDR1 LNHDA, CDR2 SQIVND (reference sequence). The CDR3 runs to 14 residues. V dropped 5 bases and J dropped 4; count of bases not matched to a gene: 6. This CDR3 reads CASSRAAGGYEQYF. DNA for the CDR3: TGTGCCAGTAGTCGGGCGGCGGGGGGGTACGAGCAGTACTTC. The full variable domain, in which reference TRBV19 and TRBJ2-7 provide the parts outside the CDR3, is DGGITQSPKYLFRKEGQNVTLSCEQNLNHDAMYWYRQDPGQGLRLIYYSQIVNDFQKGDIAEGYSVSREKKESFPLTVTSAQKNPTAFYLCASSRAAGGYEQYFGPGTRLTVT.

In its sample, this clone was seen a few times. The chain uses TRBV12-3 or TRBV12-4 and TRBJ2-7; 8 bases are shared with TRBD2. The junction had 3 bases not matched to a gene; V was cut back by 7 bases and J by 1 base. This CDR3 is 13 amino acids long. The CDR3 loop reads CASTSGGSYEQYF. Written as DNA, the CDR3 is TGTGCCAGCACCTCGGGAGGGTCCTACGAGCAGTACTTC.

This clone was counted a single time. V is TRBV18 and J is TRBJ2-3; D possibly corresponds to TRBD1 (5 bases). The CDR3 runs to 14 residues. The germline V gene has CDR1 KGHSH and CDR2 LQKENI. Between the trimmed V and J ends, which lost 0 bases and 8 bases, there was a span of 12 bases. The CDR3 spells CASSPPVRGPTQYF. The CDR3 bases are TGTGCCAGCTCACCACCGGTTAGGGGCCCTACGCAGTATTTT.

The chain joins TRBV6-1 to TRBJ1-5; 11 bases fit TRBD1. The CDR3 totals 16 residues. V lost 1 base and J lost 8; bases outside the gene matches: 7. Germline loops: CDR1 MNHNS, CDR2 SASEGT. The CDR3 is CASSEVWTGGKEPQHF. The CDR3 DNA follows: TGTGCCAGCAGTGAAGTCTGGACAGGGGGCAAGGAGCCCCAGCATTTT.

This clone has just one count. J is TRBJ2-1 and V is TRBV19; D unclear. The CDR3 length is 14 residues. Between the trimmed V and J ends, which lost 0 bases and 12 bases, there was a span of 15 bases. CDR1 and CDR2 from the germline V gene are LNHDA and SQIVND (reference sequence). CDR3 loop: CASSIDLLMGAQFF. The CDR3 coding sequence is TGTGCCAGTAGTATAGACCTCCTTATGGGCGCGCAGTTCTTC.

A single count supports this clone. The V and J genes are TRBV4-1 and TRBJ1-1; 11 bases are shared with TRBD1. The junction had 11 bases not matched to a gene; V was cut back by 3 bases and J by 8 bases. CDR3 length equals 16 residues. Germline CDR1 reads MGHRA; CDR2 reads YSYEKL. CDR3 sequence: CASSHKRGQGGTEAFF. The CDR3, as DNA: TGCGCCAGCAGCCACAAGAGGGGACAGGGGGGGACGGAAGCTTTCTTT.

The chain combines TRBV7-9 with TRBJ1-4, with D unresolved. V lost 4 bases and J 6 bases, leaving 12 bases between the germline ends. Germline lookup yields CDR1 SEHNR and CDR2 FQNEAQ (reference sequence). This CDR3 has 14 residues. CDR3 in amino acids: CASSSGSGDEKLFF. The CDR3 region has the DNA TGTGCCAGCAGCTCCGGGAGTGGGGATGAAAAACTGTTTTTT. Complete variable domain (other parts from reference TRBV7-9 and TRBJ1-4): DTGVSQNPRHKITKRGQNVTFRCDPISEHNRLYWYRQTLGQGPEFLTYFQNEAQLEKSRLLSDRFSAERPKGSFSTLEIQRTEQGDSAMYLCASSSGSGDEKLFFGSGTQLSVL.

This clone was seen only once. The gene calls are TRBV11-2 and TRBJ1-2, with D hard to call. V was clipped by 3 bases and J by 4 bases, with 9 bases between them. Germline values: CDR1 SGHAT, CDR2 FQNNGV. This CDR3 comprises 13 residues. The chain's CDR3 is CASSFNSGYGYTF. The DNA of the CDR3 is TGTGCCAGCAGCTTTAACAGCGGCTATGGCTACACCTTC.

The V and J genes are TRBV4-1 and TRBJ1-1; D unclear. Germline CDR1 is MGHRA and CDR2 is YSYEKL. V was trimmed by 4 bases and J by 0 bases, leaving 9 bases between them. This CDR3 comprises 14 residues. The CDR3 DNA reads as TGCGCCAGCAGCCTTAAAACAATGAACACTGAAGCTTTCTTT. Protein: CASSLKTMNTEAFF.

The rearrangement links TRBV7-2 to TRBJ2-3, with 8 bases identical to TRBD2. CDR1 SGHTA and CDR2 FQGNSA come from the germline V gene. The CDR3 consists of 15 residues. The V and J ends lost 3 bases and 3 bases, in that order; junction bases with no gene match: 5. This CDR3 is CASSFSRGRTDTQYF. The DNA of the CDR3 is TGTGCCAGCAGCTTCTCGCGCGGGAGGACAGATACGCAGTATTTT.

Comment on this clone: This sample includes further DNA sequences coding for the same CDR3. The chain joins TRBV5-1 to TRBJ2-5; TRBD2 agrees at 10 bases. The V gene end was trimmed by 0 bases and the J gene end by 2 bases; junction bases not matched to a gene: 4. The CDR3 length is 16 residues. The germline V gene has CDR1 SGHRS and CDR2 YFSETQ. The CDR3 spells CASSLGIAGGQETQYF. The CDR3 DNA sequence: TGCGCCAGCAGCTTGGGTATAGCGGGGGGTCAAGAGACCCAGTACTTC.

In its sample, this clone was seen a few times. V usage is TRBV4-3 and J usage is TRBJ2-2; 8 nucleotides match TRBD2. CDR3 length equals 15 residues. Germline CDR1 LGHNA, CDR2 YSLEER. With 4 bases clipped from V and 7 bases from J, the junction kept 8 bases outside the gene matches. The CDR3 coding sequence is TGCGCCAGCAGCCCGGGACTAGTGAAGGGCGGGGAGCTGTTTTTT. This translates into CASSPGLVKGGELFF.

Only one count was recorded for this clone. The chain joins TRBV25-1 to TRBJ1-1, with 9 bases aligning to TRBD1. The germline gives CDR1 MGHDK, CDR2 SYGVNS. The ends lost 5 bases at V and 6 bases at J; junction bases unmatched: 4. There are 13 residues in the CDR3. In DNA form, the CDR3 reads TGTGCCAGCAGTAAGGACAGGGGCCCTGAAGCTTTCTTT. It translates to CASSKDRGPEAFF.